The 29 T cell receptor beta chains presented below share a single source sample, sequenced in a study of OX40 agonist ivuxolimab in advanced cancers. Clones were read by immunoSEQ multiplex PCR, and TCRdb kept only the in-frame ones, dropping some. The table lists 80,000 to 100,000 clones, 90% to 95% of them singletons. Here the sequenced sample was CD4+ or CD8+ T cells sorted from blood, taken in a trial of the OX40 agonist ivuxolimab. The receptors shown here come from an adult with an advanced solid tumor such as melanoma, head and neck, liver or kidney cancer.

The DNA for the CDR3 is TGTGCCAGCAGTTTAACCGGTCAGCCCCAGCATTTT. Protein product: CASSLTGQPQHF. The chain uses TRBV28 and TRBJ1-5; D remains unclear. V gave up 2 bases and J gave up 6 bases, with 5 bases separating them. CDR1 and CDR2 from the germline V gene are MDHEN and SYDVKM. The CDR3 sequence is 12 residues long.

The chain couples TRBV29-1 to TRBJ1-4; 10 bases align to TRBD1. From germline, CDR1 is SQVTM and CDR2 ANQGSEA. This CDR3 has 15 residues. J was trimmed by 5 bases and V by 6 bases; bases with no gene match: 9. As DNA, the CDR3 is TGCAGCGTCGTCCCGGGACAGGGGTTGAATGAAAAACTGTTTTTT. It encodes CSVVPGQGLNEKLFF.

This chain uses TRBV6-5 with TRBJ2-1; D call uncertain. Trimming cost V 5 bases and J 16 bases, with 15 bases left between them. Germline CDR1 is MNHEY and CDR2 is SVGAGI. There are 11 residues in the CDR3. CDR3 in DNA: TGTGCCAGCAGTACCCGGACGCGGACCTTCTTC. It codes for CASSTRTRTFF.

CDR3 loop: CASSPPMVARGSPLHF. The CDR3 coding sequence is TGTGCCAGCTCACCACCGATGGTTGCCCGGGGTTCACCCCTCCACTTT. The gene calls are TRBV18 and TRBJ1-6; D uncertain. Trimming left V 0 bases short and J 9 bases short, with 15 bases between. Germline values: CDR1 KGHSH, CDR2 LQKENI. CDR3 length: 16 amino acids.

The chain combines TRBV11-3 with TRBJ1-1; 10 bases are a match to TRBD1. The germline gives CDR1 SGHNT, CDR2 YENEEA. V trimming: 0 bases; J trimming: 10 bases; junction bases outside the gene matches: 2. The CDR3 spans 13 residues. The CDR3 is CASSLDRDRGAFF. The CDR3, as DNA: TGTGCCAGCAGCTTAGATCGGGACAGGGGAGCTTTCTTT.

The CDR3 loop is CAITPGLSTDTQYF. The CDR3 DNA is TGTGCCATCACCCCGGGACTGAGCACAGATACGCAGTATTTT. This sequence joins TRBV10-3 and TRBJ2-3, with D perhaps TRBD2 (6 bases). V was pared by 7 bases and J by 0 bases, with 11 bases between. The CDR3 extends over 14 amino acids. Germline CDR1 reads ENHRY; CDR2 reads SYGVKD.

V usage is TRBV5-1 and J usage is TRBJ2-1, with D perhaps matching TRBD1 (6 bases). The CDR3 contains 15 residues. V lost 0 bases to trimming and J lost 4 bases, with 11 bases between them. The germline V gene has CDR1 SGHRS and CDR2 YFSETQ. The CDR3 DNA reads TGCGCCAGCAGCTTGGGACAGGTGGAATACAATGAGCAGTTCTTC. Translating it yields CASSLGQVEYNEQFF.

This chain joins TRBV30 and TRBJ1-5; D unresolved. The CDR3 is made up of 13 amino acids. The germline CDR1 and CDR2 sequences are GTSNPN and SVGIG (reference sequence). Trimming removed 0 bases at V and 7 bases at J, with 10 bases between. CDR3 DNA sequence: TGTGCCTGGAGTGTTACCCCGGGGCAGCCCCAGCATTTT. As protein: CAWSVTPGQPQHF.

The chain employs TRBV7-2 and TRBJ2-7; D might be TRBD1 or TRBD2, each matching 5 bases. V lost 4 bases and J 0 bases, leaving 10 bases between the germline ends. This CDR3 comprises 14 residues. Germline V gene data show CDR1 as SGHTA and CDR2 as FQGNSA. Here the CDR3 DNA reads TGTGCCAGCAGCTACGGGACGGCCTCCTACGAGCAGTACTTC. It is translated as CASSYGTASYEQYF.

The chain is built from TRBV7-9 and TRBJ1-5, with 8 bases aligning to TRBD1. The CDR3 is 15 residues long. Looked up from germline, CDR1 is SEHNR and CDR2 is FQNEAQ (reference sequence). Losses at the gene ends were 5 bases for V and 3 bases for J; bases not matched to a gene: 6. Here the CDR3 reads CASSGGQGPNQPQHF. The CDR3 DNA reads TGTGCCAGCAGCGGAGGACAGGGCCCCAATCAGCCCCAGCATTTT.

In this sample, this clone turned up once. DNA for the CDR3: TGTGCCAGCAGCCGACAGGAGAACACCGGGGAGCTGTTTTTT. Translation: CASSRQENTGELFF. This chain joins TRBV11-2 and TRBJ2-2; possible D gene TRBD1, 6 bases. In germline, CDR1 is SGHAT, CDR2 FQNNGV. Between the trimmed V and J ends, which lost 5 bases and 1 base, there was a span of 8 bases. The CDR3 consists of 14 residues.

This sequence joins TRBV19 and TRBJ1-5, with D hard to call. The CDR3 extends over 16 amino acids. V shed 7 bases and J shed 0 bases, with 16 bases lying between them. CDR1 LNHDA and CDR2 SQIVND come from the germline V gene (reference sequence). Written as DNA, the CDR3 is TGTGCCAGTACCGCCTTCGGAGGTAATAGCAATCAGCCCCAGCATTTT. This sequence encodes CASTAFGGNSNQPQHF.

This chain uses TRBV20-1 with TRBJ2-1; no reliable D call. Trimming left V 7 bases short and J 8 bases short, with 12 bases between. The CDR3 extends over 11 amino acids. Germline loops: CDR1 DFQATT, CDR2 SNEGSKA (reference sequence). CDR3 DNA sequence: TGCAGTGTTTGGACCCAGGATGAGCAGTTCTTC. Translating gives CSVWTQDEQFF.

The genes are TRBV6-6 and TRBJ1-5; D gene ambiguous. V lost 5 bases and J lost 1, with 15 bases in between. There are 16 residues in the CDR3. Germline-derived CDR1 and CDR2 are MNHNY and SVGAGI (reference sequence). In DNA form, the CDR3 reads TGTGCCAGCAGTCCGAGCGGTGGGGAGAGCAATCAGCCCCAGCATTTT. It yields the protein CASSPSGGESNQPQHF.

The CDR3: CATSHGTTGFYGYTF. The CDR3 DNA sequence: TGTGCCACCAGCCATGGTACGACAGGGTTTTATGGCTACACCTTC. This sequence joins TRBV15 and TRBJ1-2; 7 bases align to TRBD1. The germline V gene encodes CDR1 LNHNV and CDR2 YYDKDF (reference sequence). The CDR3 covers 15 residues. V was clipped by 5 bases and J by 5 bases; unmatched bases: 11.

The J gene is TRBJ2-7, the V gene TRBV18; 7 bases are shared with TRBD1. The CDR3 has 14 amino acids. Germline CDR1 KGHSH, CDR2 LQKENI. Trimming cost V 5 bases and J 2 bases; bases outside gene matches: 6. CDR3 protein: CASSRTGDPYEQYF. The CDR3 DNA reads TGTGCCAGCTCAAGGACAGGTGATCCCTACGAGCAGTACTTC.

This chain links TRBV20-1 with TRBJ1-3; D uncertain. CDR3 size: 11 residues. The V end was cut by 6 bases, the J end by 6 bases, with 9 bases between. Germline V gene lookup returns CDR1 DFQATT and CDR2 SNEGSKA (reference sequence). CDR3 sequence reads: CSALELNTIYF. The CDR3 coding sequence is TGCAGTGCCTTGGAATTAAACACCATATATTTT.

The gene calls are TRBV7-9 and TRBJ1-2; unclear D gene. Germline V gene sequence: CDR1 SEHNR, CDR2 FQNEAQ (reference sequence). V dropped 1 base and J dropped 7 bases, with 10 bases sitting between them. The CDR3 loop spans 13 amino acids. The DNA for the CDR3 is TGTGCCAGCAGCTTAGATAGGGTTGGTGGCTACACCTTC. The encoded protein is CASSLDRVGGYTF.

The genes are TRBV7-3 and TRBJ2-1, with TRBD1 identical over 9 bases. The CDR3 consists of 15 residues. Germline V CDR1 and CDR2: SGHTA, FQGTGA. V dropped 2 bases and J dropped 9; count of bases not matched to a gene: 8. CDR3 protein: CASSLSGQGGGEQFF. CDR3 in DNA: TGTGCCAGCAGCTTATCGGGACAGGGAGGAGGTGAGCAGTTCTTC.

This sequence joins TRBV12-5 and TRBJ2-2; 8 bases agree with TRBD2. This CDR3 comprises 15 residues. CDR1 and CDR2 from the germline V gene are LGHNT and FRNRAP. V was pared by 7 bases and J by 4 bases, with 8 bases of the junction left unmatched. The CDR3 sequence: CASVPRAGATGELFF. As DNA, the CDR3 is TGTGCTAGTGTCCCGAGAGCGGGAGCCACCGGGGAGCTGTTTTTT. The variable domain in full, with the rest retrieved from reference TRBV12-5 and TRBJ2-2, is DARVTQTPRHKVTEMGQEVTMRCQPILGHNTVFWYRQTMMQGLELLAYFRNRAPLDDSGMPKDRFSAEMPDATLATLKIQPSEPRDSAVYFCASVPRAGATGELFFGEGSRLTVL.

The chain has TRBV4-1 and TRBJ2-1, with 11 bases lining up with TRBD2. With 1 base clipped from V and 4 bases from J, the junction kept 9 bases outside the gene matches. This CDR3 is 18 amino acids long. Germline V gives CDR1 MGHRA, CDR2 YSYEKL. CDR3 nucleotides: TGCGCCAGCAGCCAAGTGCCCCAAACTAGCGGGGGTTACAATGAGCAGTTCTTC. Translating gives CASSQVPQTSGGYNEQFF.

The CDR3 DNA reads as TGTGCCAGCAGTTACTCGGGCACAGGGGAATATGGCTACACCTTC. The encoded protein is CASSYSGTGEYGYTF. The V gene is TRBV6-5, the J gene TRBJ1-2; the match to TRBD1 covers 7 bases. CDR1 is MNHEY, CDR2 SVGAGI, per germline. The J segment lost 5 bases and the V segment lost 0 bases, leaving 6 bases of the junction unmatched. The CDR3 is 15 amino acids.

The genes are TRBV2 and TRBJ2-1; TRBD2 matches at 7 bases. Germline-derived CDR1 and CDR2 are SNHLY and FYNNEI. The CDR3 is 16 residues long. V lost 4 bases and J lost 5; bases outside the gene matches: 11. In nucleotides, the CDR3 is TGTGCCAGCAGTGGAGCCGGGAACCGGGGGGACAATGAGCAGTTCTTC. This encodes CASSGAGNRGDNEQFF.

The chain combines TRBV7-8 with TRBJ2-3; a weak D match, TRBD1 (5 bases). The CDR3 extends over 18 amino acids. Per germline, CDR1 SGHVS and CDR2 FQNEAQ. Trimming took 4 bases from V and 0 from J, leaving 20 bases between them. CDR3 protein: CASSYPRKGRVSTDTQYF. The CDR3 bases are TGTGCCAGCAGCTATCCCAGGAAAGGCAGGGTGAGCACAGATACGCAGTATTTT.

The chain joins TRBV7-9 to TRBJ1-3, with TRBD1 as a possible D gene (6 bases). Trimming took 6 bases from V and 9 from J, leaving 9 bases between them. The CDR3 is 11 amino acids. Germline V CDR1 and CDR2: SEHNR, FQNEAQ (reference sequence). CDR3 loop: CASSQGITIYF. As DNA, the CDR3 is TGTGCCAGCAGTCAGGGGATCACCATATATTTT.

V and J are TRBV29-1 and TRBJ2-3; D is possibly TRBD2 (6 bases). This CDR3 has 14 residues. Germline V gene sequence: CDR1 SQVTM, CDR2 ANQGSEA. V lost 7 bases to trimming and J lost 1 base, with 15 bases between them. The CDR3 here is CSAGVLAGTDTQYF. The CDR3 DNA reads TGCAGCGCGGGGGTACTAGCAGGCACAGATACGCAGTATTTT.

The chain carries TRBV6-5 and TRBJ2-2; no reliable D call. The V end was cut by 7 bases, the J end by 5 bases, with 5 bases between. The germline gives CDR1 MNHEY, CDR2 SVGAGI. This CDR3 is built from 11 residues. CDR3 DNA sequence: TGTGCCAGCATTAGTACCGGGGAGCTGTTTTTT. Amino acid sequence: CASISTGELFF.

CDR3 amino acids: CAWSQQYIDTQYF. Here the CDR3 DNA reads TGTGCCTGGAGCCAGCAATACATCGATACGCAGTATTTT. The chain uses TRBV30 and TRBJ2-3; D gene unclear. V was cut by 3 bases and J by 6 bases, with 13 bases left in between. Germline lookup yields CDR1 GTSNPN and CDR2 SVGIG (reference sequence). CDR3 length: 13 amino acids.

The J gene is TRBJ2-5, the V gene TRBV6-5; D remains ambiguous. The CDR3 is made up of 11 amino acids. V lost 5 bases, J lost 2 bases, and 3 bases lay in between. Germline V lookup: CDR1 MNHEY, CDR2 SVGAGI. Here the CDR3 reads CASSHQETQYF. CDR3 nucleotide sequence: TGTGCCAGCAGTCATCAAGAGACCCAGTACTTC.